Listed here are 30 T cell receptor beta chains from one sample, sequenced in a study of CD8 T cells in Susac syndrome. The authors reverse transcribed about 0.45 to 1 ug RNA with random hexamers. Each CDR3 protein gets one entry after TCRdb re-called the immunoSEQ multiplex PCR reads with MiXCR. The sample has some 190,000 distinct CDR3 sequences; 85% to 95% are singletons. Sequencing was performed on CD4+ T cells from PBMCs. All receptors derive from a human donor in good health.

The rearrangement links TRBV3-1 to TRBJ2-2; 8 positions agree with TRBD2. The CDR3 has 16 residues. CDR1 and CDR2 from the germline V gene are LGHDT and YNNKEL (reference sequence). The V gene end was trimmed by 5 bases and the J gene end by 3 bases; junction bases not matched to a gene: 8. The DNA for the CDR3 is TGTGCCAGCAGCACGGGGACTAGGGGGGACACCGGGGAGCTGTTTTTT. Translation gives CASSTGTRGDTGELFF.

V gene TRBV3-1 combines with J gene TRBJ1-2, with D tentatively TRBD1 (6 bases). This CDR3 comprises 14 residues. Germline lookup yields CDR1 LGHDT and CDR2 YNNKEL (reference sequence). Trimming removed 1 base from V and 7 bases from J, with 13 bases in between. The CDR3 DNA sequence: TGTGCCAGCAGCCAAGCAGGGGCGGTTTCTGGCTACACCTTC. Amino acids: CASSQAGAVSGYTF. Full variable domain (outside the CDR3, taken from reference TRBV3-1 and TRBJ1-2): DTAVSQTPKYLVTQMGNDKSIKCEQNLGHDTMYWYKQDSKKFLKIMFSYNNKELIINETVPNRFSPKSPDKAHLNLHINSLELGDSAVYFCASSQAGAVSGYTFGSGTRLTVV.

This chain uses TRBV30 with TRBJ2-1; D assignment may be TRBD1 or TRBD2 (5 bases each). CDR1 is GTSNPN, CDR2 SVGIG, per germline (reference sequence). The length of the CDR3 is 13 residues. Trimming removed 4 bases from V and 9 bases from J, with 16 bases in between. CDR3 sequence: CAWTGTKSGEQFF. In DNA, the CDR3 is TGTGCCTGGACCGGGACCAAAAGTGGTGAGCAGTTCTTC.

The count of this clonotype is one. The chain has TRBV3-1 and TRBJ2-3; D might be TRBD2 (6 bases). Looked up from germline, CDR1 is LGHDT and CDR2 is YNNKEL (reference sequence). V was shortened by 3 bases and J by 1 base, with 11 bases between the two germline ends. The CDR3 runs to 15 residues. CDR3: CASSHRGSGTDTQYF. The CDR3 nucleotides are TGTGCCAGCAGCCATCGGGGGTCTGGCACAGATACGCAGTATTTT.

This clonotype was picked up a small number of times. CDR3 DNA: TGTGCCACCCAAATTAACTATGGCTACACCTTC. Encoded protein: CATQINYGYTF. The gene calls are TRBV12-3 or TRBV12-4 and TRBJ1-2; D not resolved. V shed 10 bases and J shed 1 base, with 7 bases lying between them. The CDR3 runs 11 residues.

The V and J genes are TRBV15 and TRBJ1-5; perhaps TRBD1 as D (5 bases). CDR1 and CDR2 from the germline V gene are LNHNV and YYDKDF (reference sequence). There are 14 residues in the CDR3. Trimming took 8 bases from V and 0 from J, leaving 11 bases between them. CDR3 amino acids: CATSLGLSNQPQHF. CDR3 nucleotide sequence: TGTGCCACCTCCCTGGGGCTTAGCAATCAGCCCCAGCATTTT. Looking up the rest from reference TRBV15 and TRBJ1-5 gives the full variable domain: DAMVIQNPRYQVTQFGKPVTLSCSQTLNHNVMYWYQQKSSQAPKLLFHYYDKDFNNEADTPDNFQSRRPNTSFCFLDIRSPGLGDTAMYLCATSLGLSNQPQHFGDGTRLSIL.

V usage is TRBV5-1 and J usage is TRBJ2-5; TRBD1 agrees at 9 bases. Per the germline V gene, CDR1 is SGHRS and CDR2 is YFSETQ. The V gene end was trimmed by 3 bases and the J gene end by 0 bases; junction bases not matched to a gene: 3. This CDR3 has 15 amino acids. As DNA, the CDR3 is TGCGCCAGCAGCTGGACAGGGGCCCACCAAGAGACCCAGTACTTC. Amino acid sequence: CASSWTGAHQETQYF. The full variable domain, in which reference TRBV5-1 and TRBJ2-5 provide the parts outside the CDR3, is KAGVTQTPRYLIKTRGQQVTLSCSPISGHRSVSWYQQTPGQGLQFLFEYFSETQRNKGNFPGRFSGRQFSNSRSEMNVSTLELGDSALYLCASSWTGAHQETQYFGPGTRLLVL.

The rearrangement joins TRBV12-3 or TRBV12-4 to TRBJ2-5, with D unclear. CDR3 length equals 12 residues. Deletions cut 7 bases from V and 4 bases from J, with 10 bases between. The CDR3 DNA follows: TGTGCCAGCACCGAGACTGTAGAGACCCAGTACTTC. Encoded protein: CASTETVETQYF.

The table lists this clonotype with a few counts. This chain uses TRBV20-1 with TRBJ2-5; D gene ambiguous. Trimming removed 3 bases at V and 0 bases at J, with 2 bases between. Per the germline V gene, CDR1 is DFQATT and CDR2 is SNEGSKA (reference sequence). CDR3 length equals 11 residues. The CDR3 DNA sequence: TGCAGTGCTAGGGACCAAGAGACCCAGTACTTC. Its protein is CSARDQETQYF.

The chain uses TRBV29-1 and TRBJ2-1, with 7 bases that match TRBD2. This CDR3 spans 14 amino acids. V was clipped by 4 bases and J by 1 base; unmatched bases: 4. CDR1 SQVTM and CDR2 ANQGSEA come from the germline V gene. The CDR3 bases are TGCAGCGTTGTTCGCGGGAGTTCCTACAATGAGCAGTTCTTC. Its protein product is CSVVRGSSYNEQFF.

V and J are TRBV5-1 and TRBJ2-2, with TRBD1 as a possible D gene (6 bases). V gave up 1 base and J gave up 3 bases, with 19 bases separating them. Germline V gene lookup returns CDR1 SGHRS and CDR2 YFSETQ. The CDR3 has 18 residues. This chain's CDR3 is CASSLKDSGLRDTGELFF. CDR3 DNA sequence: TGCGCCAGCAGCTTGAAGGACAGCGGCTTACGTGACACCGGGGAGCTGTTTTTT.

This clonotype is a singleton in its sample. The chain recombines TRBV24-1 with TRBJ2-3, with D maybe TRBD1 (6 bases). Germline V CDR1 and CDR2: KGHDR, SFDVKD. CDR3 length equals 12 residues. V was shortened by 5 bases and J by 4 bases, with 6 bases between the two germline ends. The chain's CDR3 is CATSGTADTQYF. CDR3 DNA sequence: TGTGCCACCAGTGGGACAGCAGATACGCAGTATTTT.

The V and J genes are TRBV29-1 and TRBJ2-3, with D possibly matching TRBD1 (6 bases). Germline CDR1 SQVTM, CDR2 ANQGSEA. There are 12 residues in the CDR3. Trimming left V 7 bases short and J 2 bases short, with 10 bases between. This CDR3 is CSGQDSTDTQYF. In DNA, the CDR3 is TGCAGCGGACAGGACTCCACAGATACGCAGTATTTT.

V and J are TRBV7-9 and TRBJ2-7, with D perhaps TRBD2 (5 bases). Germline assignment: CDR1 SEHNR and CDR2 FQNEAQ (reference sequence). The germline V and J ends were trimmed by 0 bases and 5 bases, with 11 bases remaining between them. This CDR3 is built from 14 residues. The CDR3 region has the DNA TGTGCCAGCAGCTTAGCCGGGGATAGCGACGAGCAGTACGTC. This translates into CASSLAGDSDEQYV.

J is TRBJ2-4 and V is TRBV6-5, with TRBD2 matching over 13 bases. There are 17 residues in the CDR3. J was trimmed by 7 bases and V by 0 bases; bases with no gene match: 6. Germline-derived CDR1 and CDR2 are MNHEY and SVGAGI. The CDR3 is CASSYSGLAGDGNIQYF. In DNA form, the CDR3 reads TGTGCCAGCAGTTACTCAGGACTAGCGGGAGACGGGAACATTCAGTACTTC.

The chain carries TRBV15 and TRBJ2-7, with D unresolved. Germline CDR1 reads LNHNV; CDR2 reads YYDKDF (reference sequence). The CDR3 spans 13 residues. V lost 3 bases and J lost 3, with 9 bases in between. CDR3 in amino acids: CATSSAGYYEQYV. CDR3 coding DNA: TGTGCCACCAGCAGCGCCGGCTACTACGAGCAGTACGTC.

This clonotype was counted once. The chain recombines TRBV7-2 with TRBJ1-2; the D is unclear. The V end lost 5 bases, the J end lost 2 bases, and 12 bases lay between the germline ends. This CDR3 spans 14 amino acids. Germline V gives CDR1 SGHTA, CDR2 FQGNSA. CDR3 loop: CASSPAGENYGYTF. For the CDR3, the DNA is TGTGCCAGCAGCCCCGCAGGAGAGAACTATGGCTACACCTTC.

This chain connects TRBV20-1 to TRBJ2-6; D not resolved. V lost 3 bases, J lost 0 bases, and 9 bases lay in between. The CDR3 contains 15 residues. The germline CDR1 and CDR2 sequences are DFQATT and SNEGSKA (reference sequence). The CDR3 reads CSASFWGSGANVLTF. The CDR3, as DNA: TGCAGTGCTAGTTTTTGGGGCTCTGGGGCCAACGTCCTGACTTTC.

The chain combines TRBV6-5 with TRBJ2-7, with D perhaps TRBD2 (5 bases). The germline gives CDR1 MNHEY, CDR2 SVGAGI. V was shortened by 5 bases and J by 0 bases, with 14 bases between the two germline ends. There are 15 residues in the CDR3. CDR3 amino acids: CASSRGSGSSYEQYF. The CDR3 DNA sequence: TGTGCCAGCAGTCGGGGAAGTGGTAGCTCCTACGAGCAGTACTTC.

This chain links TRBV5-4 with TRBJ2-4; 8 positions match TRBD2. The junction had 8 bases not matched to a gene; V was cut back by 3 bases and J by 9 bases. Germline CDR1 and CDR2: SGHNT and YYREEE (reference sequence). The CDR3 has 14 amino acids. CDR3 bases: TGTGCCAGCAGCTGGAGCGGGAGTGAAGGCATTCAGTACTTC. Protein product: CASSWSGSEGIQYF.

J is TRBJ2-1 and V is TRBV5-1; D unresolved. V lost 3 bases and J lost 8, with 6 bases in between. The germline gives CDR1 SGHRS, CDR2 YFSETQ. The CDR3 length is 11 residues. The CDR3 sequence: CASSWHHEQFF. CDR3 nucleotide sequence: TGCGCCAGCAGCTGGCACCATGAGCAGTTCTTC.

DNA for the CDR3: TGTGCCAGCAGCGATGGTCGGTGGTATGGCTACACCTTC. It specifies CASSDGRWYGYTF. The gene calls are TRBV9 and TRBJ1-2; D remains ambiguous. The CDR3 covers 13 residues. Trimming removed 3 bases from V and 5 bases from J, with 11 bases in between. Germline V gene sequence: CDR1 SGDLS, CDR2 YYNGEE.

The rearrangement links TRBV20-1 to TRBJ1-1, with D possibly being TRBD1 (5 bases). The CDR3 extends over 16 amino acids. The V gene's germline CDR1 is DFQATT and CDR2 SNEGSKA (reference sequence). Trimming took 2 bases from V and 0 from J, leaving 16 bases between them. Written as DNA, the CDR3 is TGCAGTGCTAGAATCCGCAGGGAATTGCTGAACACTGAAGCTTTCTTT. Translated: CSARIRRELLNTEAFF.

This chain connects TRBV30 to TRBJ1-2, with a possible D match to TRBD1 (5 bases). V lost 2 bases and J lost 7, with 20 bases in between. CDR1 is GTSNPN, CDR2 SVGIG, per germline (reference sequence). CDR3 length: 15 amino acids. CDR3 region: CAWSPSIGVVSGYTF. DNA of the CDR3: TGTGCCTGGAGTCCGTCGATAGGGGTGGTCTCTGGCTACACCTTC.

The chain couples TRBV11-2 to TRBJ2-3, with D unclear. The CDR3 covers 14 residues. Trimming left V 3 bases short and J 0 bases short, with 7 bases between. Germline-derived CDR1 and CDR2 are SGHAT and FQNNGV. CDR3 residues: CASSLPWSTDTQYF. The DNA for the CDR3 is TGTGCCAGCAGCTTGCCCTGGAGCACAGATACGCAGTATTTT.

The rearrangement links TRBV20-1 to TRBJ2-3; possibly TRBD1 or TRBD2 for D (6 bases each). V dropped 1 base and J dropped 7 bases, with 21 bases sitting between them. Per germline, CDR1 DFQATT and CDR2 SNEGSKA (reference sequence). The CDR3 has 16 amino acids. CDR3 amino acids: CSARGGGIDGGHTQYF. As DNA, the CDR3 is TGCAGTGCTAGAGGAGGAGGGATTGATGGGGGCCATACGCAGTATTTT.

V is TRBV27 and J is TRBJ1-1; 8 nucleotides line up with TRBD1. The germline CDR1 and CDR2 sequences are MNHEY and SMNVEV (reference sequence). There are 14 residues in the CDR3. Trimming cost V 9 bases and J 0 bases; bases outside gene matches: 6. CDR3 sequence (DNA): TGTGCCAGTTACCGGGACAGGTTGAACACTGAAGCTTTCTTT. Translation: CASYRDRLNTEAFF.

The J gene is TRBJ2-7, the V gene TRBV4-1; perhaps D is TRBD1 or TRBD2 (6 bases each). This CDR3 spans 15 amino acids. Germline CDR1 MGHRA, CDR2 YSYEKL. Trimming pared 1 base from V and 2 bases from J, leaving 12 bases between. The CDR3 is CASSQALGGPYEQYF. CDR3 DNA: TGCGCCAGCAGCCAAGCTCTGGGGGGCCCCTACGAGCAGTACTTC.

This rearrangement joins TRBV18 to TRBJ1-1, with 9 bases aligning to TRBD1. V dropped 3 bases and J dropped 3; count of bases not matched to a gene: 8. The CDR3 runs 16 residues. Looked up from germline, CDR1 is KGHSH and CDR2 is LQKENI. CDR3 in DNA: TGTGCCAGCTCACCGATCGGACAGGGGAGTTACACTGAAGCTTTCTTT. This translates into CASSPIGQGSYTEAFF.

The chain combines TRBV6-5 with TRBJ1-1, with a tentative D call TRBD1 (6 bases). The germline V and J ends were trimmed by 0 bases and 10 bases, with 18 bases remaining between them. The germline V gene encodes CDR1 MNHEY and CDR2 SVGAGI. The CDR3 spans 15 residues. For the CDR3, the DNA is TGTGCCAGCAGTTACTCCCGGGGGGCCAGGGGAAGAGCTTTCTTT. It translates to CASSYSRGARGRAFF.